This entry describes one T cell receptor (beta chain). Antigen specificity is unknown. This entry is derived from a study of cytomegalovirus exposure and HLA in healthy donors. Study at large: Unique TCRs numbering approximately 81 million, obtained from HLA-typed donors, made up an early data release.

Study observations and caveats: The authors assumed roughly uniform sequencing depth across donors for presence/absence analyses. As a later analysis showed, several of the most significant clusters appeared to be linked to common viral pathogens.

13 Jbeta primers and 60 Vbeta primers were used for the PCR. Libraries were prepared by immunoSEQ multiplex PCR; TCRdb keeps only in-frame clonotypes and omits some of them. The sample shows approximately 74,000 clones, over 70% of them seen only once. CDR1 and CDR2 (germline): SEHNR, FQNEAQ (reference sequence). This CDR3 spans 15 amino acids. V lost 5 bases and J 1 base, leaving 14 bases between the germline ends. Sequencing was done on a sample of PBMCs. The chain couples TRBV7-9 to TRBJ1-1, with D possibly being TRBD1 (5 bases). This sequence was found in a woman aged 35 to 49 in good health and CMV-seronegative. The CDR3 coding sequence is TGTGCCAGCAGCCCACGGACAATGCGGAACACTGAAGCTTTCTTT. It yields the protein CASSPRTMRNTEAFF.